This entry features one T cell receptor beta chain sequence. Original processing notes: Amplification of reference gene primers provided the estimated nucleated cell counts. Only in-frame clones appear in the TCRdb table, and some are missing; sequencing was by immunoSEQ multiplex PCR. The DNA gave D and trimming, while V, J and clone size come from that table. This table has around 80,000 clones, around nine tenths appearing once. These data are taken from a study of blood T cell repertoires in COVID-19. Study background: Donors in the United States, Italy and Spain gave samples during acute or convalescent COVID-19. Sample material is recorded as cDNA or gDNA derived from T cells, B-cell-depleted T cells, or PBMCs.

The CDR3 is 15 residues long. Germline CDR1 is KGHDR and CDR2 is SFDVKD. V gave up 3 bases and J gave up 0 bases, with 8 bases separating them. Sequencing input: peripheral blood. The sequence was obtained from a woman older than 75 with acute or convalescent COVID-19. This chain links TRBV24-1 with TRBJ2-1; no clear D. The CDR3 nucleotides are TGTGCCACCAGTGATCCCCAACTCTCCTACAATGAGCAGTTCTTC. Residues: CATSDPQLSYNEQFF.